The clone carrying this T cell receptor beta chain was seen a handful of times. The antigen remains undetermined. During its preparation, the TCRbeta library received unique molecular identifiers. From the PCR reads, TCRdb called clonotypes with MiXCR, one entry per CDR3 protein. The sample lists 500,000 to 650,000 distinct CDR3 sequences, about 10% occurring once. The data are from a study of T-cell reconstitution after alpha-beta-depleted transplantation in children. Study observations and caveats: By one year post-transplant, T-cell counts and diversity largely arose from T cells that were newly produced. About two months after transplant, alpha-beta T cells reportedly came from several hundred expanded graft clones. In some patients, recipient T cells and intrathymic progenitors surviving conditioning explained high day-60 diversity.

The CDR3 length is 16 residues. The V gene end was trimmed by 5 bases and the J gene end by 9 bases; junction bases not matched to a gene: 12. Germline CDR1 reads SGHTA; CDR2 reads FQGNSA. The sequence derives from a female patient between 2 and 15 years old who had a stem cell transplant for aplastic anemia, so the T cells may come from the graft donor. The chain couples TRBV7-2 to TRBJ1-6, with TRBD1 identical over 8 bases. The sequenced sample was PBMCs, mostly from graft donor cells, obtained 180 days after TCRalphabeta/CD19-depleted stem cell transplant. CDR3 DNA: TGTGCCAGCAGCGCCAACCAGGGGGCTACGGGTTCACCCCTCCACTTT. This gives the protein CASSANQGATGSPLHF.